The sequence of this T cell receptor (beta chain) was determined in a study of shared clonotypes between healthy human individuals. Points from the study as a whole: Generation of non-shared clonotypes was less probable than generation of clonotypes shared by all four donors.

Generated by immunoSEQ multiplex PCR, the TCRdb table keeps only in-frame clones and is missing some. Among about 2.4 million clones listed, more than 80% were seen once. Remarks on this clone: Antigen: not known. Other DNA sequences from this sample encode an identical CDR3 as well.

Germline V gives CDR1 MNHNS, CDR2 SASEGT. This CDR3 has 14 residues. The V and J ends lost 2 bases and 1 base respectively, with 8 bases between them. The rearrangement uses TRBV6-1 and TRBJ1-1; perhaps TRBD1 as D (6 bases). This clonotype originated in a man aged 18 to 30 in good health. The sequencing sample was made of naive CD4+ T cells sorted from blood. Subset described: CD45RA+ positively selected. The chain's CDR3 is CASSENRANTEAFF. CDR3 coding DNA: TGTGCCAGCAGTGAAAACAGGGCGAACACTGAAGCTTTCTTT.